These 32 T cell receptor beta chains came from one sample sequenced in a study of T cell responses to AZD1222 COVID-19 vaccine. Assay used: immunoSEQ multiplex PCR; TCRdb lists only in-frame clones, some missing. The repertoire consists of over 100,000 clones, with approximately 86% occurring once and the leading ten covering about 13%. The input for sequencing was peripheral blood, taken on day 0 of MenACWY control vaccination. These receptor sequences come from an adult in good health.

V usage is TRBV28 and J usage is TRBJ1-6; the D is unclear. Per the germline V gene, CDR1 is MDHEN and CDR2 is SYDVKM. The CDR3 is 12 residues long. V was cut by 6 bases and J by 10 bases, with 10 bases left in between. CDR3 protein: CASSQSTSPLHF. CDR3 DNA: TGTGCCAGCAGCCAAAGTACGTCACCCCTCCACTTT.

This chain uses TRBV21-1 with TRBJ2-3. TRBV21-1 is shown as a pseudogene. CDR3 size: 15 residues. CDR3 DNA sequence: TGTGCCAGCAGCACCCCTAGGGCGGTTACAGATACGCAGTATTTT. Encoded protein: CASSTPRAVTDTQYF.

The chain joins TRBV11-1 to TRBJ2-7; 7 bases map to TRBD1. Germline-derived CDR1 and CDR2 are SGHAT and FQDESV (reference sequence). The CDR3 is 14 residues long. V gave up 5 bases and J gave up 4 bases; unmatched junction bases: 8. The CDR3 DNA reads TGTGCCAGCAGCGGCACCACAGGGGCTTACGAGCAGTACTTC. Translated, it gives CASSGTTGAYEQYF.

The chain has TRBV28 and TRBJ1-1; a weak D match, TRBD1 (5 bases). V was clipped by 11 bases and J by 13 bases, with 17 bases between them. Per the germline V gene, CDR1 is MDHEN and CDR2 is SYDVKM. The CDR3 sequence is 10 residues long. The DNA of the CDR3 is TGTGCCGCGGGGCAGGGTTTAGTTTTCTTT. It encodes CAAGQGLVFF.

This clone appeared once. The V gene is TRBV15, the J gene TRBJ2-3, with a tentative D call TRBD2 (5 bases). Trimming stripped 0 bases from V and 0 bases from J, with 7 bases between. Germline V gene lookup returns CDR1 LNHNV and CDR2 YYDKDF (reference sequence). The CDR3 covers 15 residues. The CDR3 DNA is TGTGCCACCAGCAGAGACGGCGGGAGCACAGATACGCAGTATTTT. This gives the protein CATSRDGGSTDTQYF.

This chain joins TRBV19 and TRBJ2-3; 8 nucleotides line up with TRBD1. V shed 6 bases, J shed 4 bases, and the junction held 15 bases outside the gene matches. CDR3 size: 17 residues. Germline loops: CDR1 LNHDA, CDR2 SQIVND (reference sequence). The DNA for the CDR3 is TGTGCCAGTAGACCCGGTCTAGGACAGGGTTCCGCAGATACGCAGTATTTT. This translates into CASRPGLGQGSADTQYF. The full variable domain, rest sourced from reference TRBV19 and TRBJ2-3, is DGGITQSPKYLFRKEGQNVTLSCEQNLNHDAMYWYRQDPGQGLRLIYYSQIVNDFQKGDIAEGYSVSREKKESFPLTVTSAQKNPTAFYLCASRPGLGQGSADTQYFGPGTRLTVL.

CDR3 sequence: CASSPSSLGAGETQYF. The CDR3 DNA reads TGTGCCAGCAGCCCCTCCTCGCTGGGGGCTGGGGAGACCCAGTACTTC. This chain uses TRBV7-3 with TRBJ2-5; D perhaps matches TRBD1 (6 bases). Germline CDR1 reads SGHTA; CDR2 reads FQGTGA. V lost 5 bases to trimming and J lost 5 bases, with 21 bases between them. The CDR3 is 16 amino acids.

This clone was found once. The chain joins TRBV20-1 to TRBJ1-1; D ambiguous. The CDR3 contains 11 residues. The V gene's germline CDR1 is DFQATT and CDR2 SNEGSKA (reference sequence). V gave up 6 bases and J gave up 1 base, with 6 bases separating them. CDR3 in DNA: TGCAGTGCGGGAGCGAACACTGAAGCTTTCTTT. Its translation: CSAGANTEAFF.

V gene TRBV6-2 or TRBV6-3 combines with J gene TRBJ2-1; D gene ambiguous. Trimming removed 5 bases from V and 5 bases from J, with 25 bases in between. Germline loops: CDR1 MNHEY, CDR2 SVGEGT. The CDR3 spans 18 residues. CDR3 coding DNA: TGTGCCAGCAGTCTAAACCCTAGTGCGGTCCGAGCACACAATGAGCAGTTCTTC. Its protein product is CASSLNPSAVRAHNEQFF.

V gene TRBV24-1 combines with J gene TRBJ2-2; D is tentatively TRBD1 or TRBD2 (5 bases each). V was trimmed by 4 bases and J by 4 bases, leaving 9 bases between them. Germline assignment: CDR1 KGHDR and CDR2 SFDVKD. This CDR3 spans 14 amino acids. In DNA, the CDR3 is TGTGCCACCAGTGAGGGGGACGGCACCGGGGAGCTGTTTTTT. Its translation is CATSEGDGTGELFF.

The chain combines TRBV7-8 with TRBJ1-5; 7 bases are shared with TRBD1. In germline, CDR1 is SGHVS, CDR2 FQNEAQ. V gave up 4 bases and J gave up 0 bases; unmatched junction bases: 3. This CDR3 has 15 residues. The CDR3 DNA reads TGTGCCAGCAGCTCAGACAGGGATAGCAATCAGCCCCAGCATTTT. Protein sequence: CASSSDRDSNQPQHF.

CDR3 nucleotide sequence: TGTGCCAGCAGCTTAGCCACCGGGGAGCTGTTTTTT. Translation: CASSLATGELFF. The chain has TRBV7-9 and TRBJ2-2; D is unclear. Trimming took off 0 bases at V and 4 bases at J, with 0 bases between the two ends. The CDR3 contains 12 residues. CDR1 and CDR2 from the germline V gene are SEHNR and FQNEAQ (reference sequence). Full variable domain (missing parts from reference TRBV7-9 and TRBJ2-2): DTGVSQNPRHKITKRGQNVTFRCDPISEHNRLYWYRQTLGQGPEFLTYFQNEAQLEKSRLLSDRFSAERPKGSFSTLEIQRTEQGDSAMYLCASSLATGELFFGEGSRLTVL.

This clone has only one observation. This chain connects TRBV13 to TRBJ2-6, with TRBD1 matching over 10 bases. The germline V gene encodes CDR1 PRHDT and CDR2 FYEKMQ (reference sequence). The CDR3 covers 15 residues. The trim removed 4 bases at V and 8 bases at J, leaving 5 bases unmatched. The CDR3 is CASSSGDRGSNVLTF. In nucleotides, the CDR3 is TGTGCCAGCAGCTCCGGGGACAGGGGTTCCAACGTCCTGACTTTC.

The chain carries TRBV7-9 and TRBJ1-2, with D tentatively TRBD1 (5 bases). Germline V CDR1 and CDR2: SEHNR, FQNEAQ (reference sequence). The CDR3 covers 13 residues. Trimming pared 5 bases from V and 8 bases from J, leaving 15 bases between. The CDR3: CASSIRDQQGYTF. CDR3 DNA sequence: TGTGCCAGCAGCATCCGGGACCAACAAGGCTACACCTTC.

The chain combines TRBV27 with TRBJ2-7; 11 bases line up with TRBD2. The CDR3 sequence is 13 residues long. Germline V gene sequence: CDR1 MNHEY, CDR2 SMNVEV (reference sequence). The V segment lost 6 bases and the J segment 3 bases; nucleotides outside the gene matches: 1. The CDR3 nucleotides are TGTGCCAGCAGCGGGACTAGCGGCTACGAGCAGTACTTC. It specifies CASSGTSGYEQYF.

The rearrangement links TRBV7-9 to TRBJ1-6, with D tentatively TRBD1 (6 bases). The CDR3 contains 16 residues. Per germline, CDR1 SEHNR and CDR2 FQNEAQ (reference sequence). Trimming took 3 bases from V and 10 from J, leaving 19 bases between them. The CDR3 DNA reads TGTGCCAGCAGCTTGGAGGGGGGCCCTGACGGCTCACCCCTCCACTTT. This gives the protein CASSLEGGPDGSPLHF.

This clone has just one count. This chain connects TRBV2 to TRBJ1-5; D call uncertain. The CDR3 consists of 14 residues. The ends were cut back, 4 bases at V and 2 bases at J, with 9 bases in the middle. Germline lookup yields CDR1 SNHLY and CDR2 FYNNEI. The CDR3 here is CASSVRTRNQPQHF. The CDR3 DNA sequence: TGTGCCAGCAGTGTGCGGACCCGCAATCAGCCCCAGCATTTT.

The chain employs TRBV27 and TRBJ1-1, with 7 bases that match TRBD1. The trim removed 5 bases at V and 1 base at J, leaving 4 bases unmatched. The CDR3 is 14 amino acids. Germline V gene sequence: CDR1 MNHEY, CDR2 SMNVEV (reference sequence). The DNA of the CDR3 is TGTGCCAGCAGTCGACAGGGAGGGAACACTGAAGCTTTCTTT. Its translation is CASSRQGGNTEAFF.

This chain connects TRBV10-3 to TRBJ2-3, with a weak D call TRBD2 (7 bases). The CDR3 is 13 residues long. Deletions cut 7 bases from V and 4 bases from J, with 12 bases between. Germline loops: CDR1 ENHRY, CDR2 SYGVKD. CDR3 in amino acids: CAIMGGQADTQYF. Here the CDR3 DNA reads TGTGCCATCATGGGGGGGCAGGCAGATACGCAGTATTTT.

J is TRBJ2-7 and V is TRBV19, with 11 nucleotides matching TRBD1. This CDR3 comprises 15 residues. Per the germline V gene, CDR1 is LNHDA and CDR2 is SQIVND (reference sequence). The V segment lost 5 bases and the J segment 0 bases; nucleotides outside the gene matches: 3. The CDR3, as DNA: TGTGCCAGTAGTGCAGGGACAGGGGGCTCCTACGAGCAGTACTTC. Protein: CASSAGTGGSYEQYF.

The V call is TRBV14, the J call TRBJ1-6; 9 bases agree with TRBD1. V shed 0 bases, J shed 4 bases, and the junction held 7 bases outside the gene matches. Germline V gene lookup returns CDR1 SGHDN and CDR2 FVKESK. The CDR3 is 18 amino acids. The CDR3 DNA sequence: TGTGCCAGCAGCCAAGATCTTCGACAGGGGGGGTATAATTCACCCCTCCACTTT. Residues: CASSQDLRQGGYNSPLHF.

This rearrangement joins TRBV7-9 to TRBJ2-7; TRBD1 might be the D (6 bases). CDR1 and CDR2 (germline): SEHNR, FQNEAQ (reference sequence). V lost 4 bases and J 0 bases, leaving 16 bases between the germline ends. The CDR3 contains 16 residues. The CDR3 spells CASSSRDRPFSYEQYF. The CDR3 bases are TGTGCCAGCAGCTCCCGAGACAGGCCCTTCTCCTACGAGCAGTACTTC.

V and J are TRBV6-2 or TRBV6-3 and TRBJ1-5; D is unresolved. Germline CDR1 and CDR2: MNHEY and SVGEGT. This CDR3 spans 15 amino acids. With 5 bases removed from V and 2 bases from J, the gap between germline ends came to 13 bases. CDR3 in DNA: TGTGCCAGCAGTATTGGATTGGCAGGCAATCAGCCCCAGCATTTT. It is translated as CASSIGLAGNQPQHF.

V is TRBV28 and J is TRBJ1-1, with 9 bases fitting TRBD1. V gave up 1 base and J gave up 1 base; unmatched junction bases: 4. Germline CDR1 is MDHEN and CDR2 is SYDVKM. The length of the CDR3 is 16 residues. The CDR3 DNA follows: TGTGCCAGCAGTTTATCGGGACAGGGAACGAACACTGAAGCTTTCTTT. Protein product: CASSLSGQGTNTEAFF. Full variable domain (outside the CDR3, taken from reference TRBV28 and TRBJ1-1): DVKVTQSSRYLVKRTGEKVFLECVQDMDHENMFWYRQDPGLGLRLIYFSYDVKMKEKGDIPEGYSVSREKKERFSLILESASTNQTSMYLCASSLSGQGTNTEAFFGQGTRLTVV.

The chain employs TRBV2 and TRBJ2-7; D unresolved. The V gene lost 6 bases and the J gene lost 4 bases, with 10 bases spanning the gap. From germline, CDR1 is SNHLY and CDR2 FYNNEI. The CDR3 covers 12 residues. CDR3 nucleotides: TGTGCCAGCAGGGGCCAATATTACGAGCAGTACTTC. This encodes CASRGQYYEQYF.

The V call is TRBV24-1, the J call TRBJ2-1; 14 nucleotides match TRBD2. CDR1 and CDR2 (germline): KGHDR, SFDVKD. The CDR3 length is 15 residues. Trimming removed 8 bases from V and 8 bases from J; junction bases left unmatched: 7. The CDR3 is CATMGLAGAGYEQFF. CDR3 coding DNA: TGTGCCACCATGGGACTAGCGGGGGCCGGGTATGAGCAGTTCTTC.

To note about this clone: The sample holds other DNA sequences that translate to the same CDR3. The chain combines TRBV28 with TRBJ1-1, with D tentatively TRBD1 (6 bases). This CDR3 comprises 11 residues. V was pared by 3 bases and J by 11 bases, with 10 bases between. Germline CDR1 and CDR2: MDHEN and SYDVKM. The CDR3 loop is CASSLRGEAFF. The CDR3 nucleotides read TGTGCCAGCAGTTTGAGGGGGGAGGCTTTCTTT.

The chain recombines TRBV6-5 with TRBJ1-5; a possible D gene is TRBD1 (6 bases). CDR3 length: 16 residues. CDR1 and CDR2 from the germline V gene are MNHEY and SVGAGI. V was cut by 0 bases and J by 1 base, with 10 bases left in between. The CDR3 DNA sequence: TGTGCCAGCAGTTACTCGAGCGGGGGCAGCAATCAGCCCCAGCATTTT. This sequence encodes CASSYSSGGSNQPQHF.

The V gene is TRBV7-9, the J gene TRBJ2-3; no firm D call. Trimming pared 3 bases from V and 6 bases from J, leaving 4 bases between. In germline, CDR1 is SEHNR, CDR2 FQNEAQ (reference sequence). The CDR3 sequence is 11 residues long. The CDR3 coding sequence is TGTGCCAGCAGCTTTTCTGATACGCAGTATTTT. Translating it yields CASSFSDTQYF.

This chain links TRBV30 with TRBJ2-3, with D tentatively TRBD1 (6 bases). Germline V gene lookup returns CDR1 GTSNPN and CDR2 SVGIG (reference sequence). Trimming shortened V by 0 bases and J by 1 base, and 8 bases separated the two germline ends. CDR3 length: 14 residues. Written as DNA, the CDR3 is TGTGCCTGGAGTGTACAGGGAGGCACAGATACGCAGTATTTT. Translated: CAWSVQGGTDTQYF.

CDR3 sequence reads: CASSQDYTEDRGSYNEQFF. DNA of the CDR3: TGTGCCAGCAGCCAAGATTATACGGAGGACAGGGGCAGCTACAATGAGCAGTTCTTC. The V and J genes are TRBV4-2 and TRBJ2-1; TRBD1 matches 9 bases. Trimming at V came to 0 bases and at J to 3 bases, leaving 12 bases not matched to a gene. The germline gives CDR1 LGHNA, CDR2 YNFKEQ. The CDR3 is 19 amino acids.

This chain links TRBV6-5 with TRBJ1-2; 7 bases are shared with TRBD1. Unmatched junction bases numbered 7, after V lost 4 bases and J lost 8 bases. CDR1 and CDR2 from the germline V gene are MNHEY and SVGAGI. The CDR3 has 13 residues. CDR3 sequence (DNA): TGTGCCAGCAGTTTACAGGGGTATGGGGGCTACACCTTC. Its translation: CASSLQGYGGYTF.